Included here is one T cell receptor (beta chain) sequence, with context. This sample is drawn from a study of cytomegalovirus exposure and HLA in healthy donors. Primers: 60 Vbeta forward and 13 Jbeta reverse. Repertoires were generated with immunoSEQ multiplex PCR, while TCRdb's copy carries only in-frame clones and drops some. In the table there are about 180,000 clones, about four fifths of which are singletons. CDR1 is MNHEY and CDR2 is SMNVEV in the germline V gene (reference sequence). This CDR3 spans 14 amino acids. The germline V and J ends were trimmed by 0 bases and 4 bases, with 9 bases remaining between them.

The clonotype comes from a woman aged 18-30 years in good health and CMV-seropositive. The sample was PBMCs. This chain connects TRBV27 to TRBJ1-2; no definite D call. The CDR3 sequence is CASSLSGGAYGYTF. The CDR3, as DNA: TGTGCCAGCAGTTTATCAGGAGGCGCCTATGGCTACACCTTC.